This T cell receptor (beta chain) was identified during a study of OX40 agonist ivuxolimab in advanced cancers. Study-level background: The costimulatory receptor OX40 (CD134) was targeted by ivuxolimab, a fully human IgG2 agonistic monoclonal antibody. Intravenous ivuxolimab was administered to patients every 2 weeks at six dose levels: 0.01, 0.1, 0.3, 1.5, 3 and 10 mg/kg. Among the roughly 50 dose-escalation patients, some 20 had hepatocellular carcinoma, 15 or so melanoma, 9 renal cell carcinoma and 9 head and neck cancer. A male proportion of 82.7% and a mean age of approximately 61 years, ranging from roughly 20 to 80, were recorded for the dose-escalation cohort. Prior anti-PD-1, anti-PD-L1 or anti-CTLA-4 therapy was permitted, and 30% to 45% of dose-escalation patients had received checkpoint inhibitors. Partial responses occurred in three dose-escalation patients: two with cutaneous melanoma and one with hepatocellular carcinoma. The purpose of peripheral TCRbeta sequencing was to test whether ivuxolimab changed TCR sequence diversity and led to clonal T-cell expansion. The paper reports the monotherapy dose-escalation portion (N of about 52 patients) of the phase I ivuxolimab trial.

About this clone: Its antigen is currently not known. Base qualities are not at hand, and no much larger clone is one base apart.

The trial excluded patients who had a history of autoimmune disease or were on systemic immunosuppression. Peripheral blood for TCR sequencing was collected from all dose cohorts at baseline, on cycle 4 day 1, and on cycle 7 day 1. The samples were drawn from a first-in-human, open-label, multicenter phase I dose-escalation trial of ivuxolimab. The trial enrolled adults with locally advanced or metastatic head and neck squamous cell, hepatocellular, melanoma or renal cell carcinoma. CD4+ and CD8+ T cells were sorted separately from peripheral blood before TCR sequencing. Overall study outcomes, separate from this receptor: On average, CD8+ T cells showed more expanded clones than CD4+ T cells after ivuxolimab. Low levels of normalized T-cell clonal expansion were also seen in some patients who did not respond. In partial responders in the 0.1-3.0 mg/kg groups, normalized peripheral clonal expansion was found to be among the lowest, especially among CD8+ T cells. At doses of 0.1 to 3.0 mg/kg, clonal expansion of both CD4+ and CD8+ blood T cells was observed from baseline to week 6. The antigen specificity of the peripheral T cells that underwent clonal expansion was not determined.

To sequence the TCRbeta CDR3 region, genomic DNA was isolated from the sorted cells. The immunoSEQ Assay was used for sequencing of TCRbeta CDR3 regions. The table comes from immuneACCESS by way of TCRdb, which keeps in-frame sequences with V and J called. Part of the clones is missing from these tables; in studies checked, under half for an unresolved V gene and the rest for unknown reasons. This sample gives approximately 64,000 clones in total; roughly 80% of them show up just once. Approximately 0.64% of the sample rests with the top ten. The sequencing used CD4+ or CD8+ T cells sorted from blood, collected in a trial of the OX40 agonist ivuxolimab. The sequence was collected from an adult with an advanced solid tumor such as melanoma, head and neck, liver or kidney cancer.

In nucleotides, the sequence is TGTGCCAGCAGTTCGGGACAGGTTATGGAGACCCAGTACTTC. This gives the protein CASSSGQVMETQYF. The rearranged segments are TRBV5-4 and TRBJ2-5; 8 bases in between match TRBD1. Its CDR3 holds 14 amino acids, cysteine through phenylalanine. Only the CDR3 region is kept as DNA, spanning 42 bases read in frame from base 1. Trimming takes 5 bases off V and 5 bases off J; junction bases not matched to a gene: 8. The germline V gene encodes CDR1 SGHNT and CDR2 YYREEE (reference sequence).